The 10 T cell receptor beta chains reported below all come from one sample, sequenced in a study of blood T cell repertoires in COVID-19. The data were produced by immunoSEQ multiplex PCR, yet TCRdb's version contains in-frame clones alone and is incomplete. The sample consists of 90,000 to 100,000 clones, over 70% of them appearing once. Specimen: peripheral blood. All receptors come from a man aged 55 to 70 with acute or convalescent COVID-19.

The J gene is TRBJ2-1, the V gene TRBV24-1, with TRBD1 as a possible D gene (6 bases). CDR3 length: 15 residues. Trimming stripped 7 bases from V and 0 bases from J, with 12 bases between. The V gene's germline CDR1 is KGHDR and CDR2 SFDVKD. Here the CDR3 reads CATSPTQGSYNEQFF. CDR3 DNA sequence: TGTGCCACCAGCCCGACACAGGGCTCCTACAATGAGCAGTTCTTC.

J is TRBJ2-5 and V is TRBV14; unclear D gene. Looked up from germline, CDR1 is SGHDN and CDR2 is FVKESK. The CDR3 is 16 amino acids. The V and J ends lost 4 bases and 0 bases respectively, with 15 bases between them. The CDR3 sequence is CASSRTLPAYQETQYF. DNA of the CDR3: TGTGCCAGCAGCCGAACTCTACCCGCGTACCAAGAGACCCAGTACTTC.

The gene calls are TRBV9 and TRBJ1-1; TRBD1 is a possible D gene (5 bases). With 3 bases removed from V and 0 bases from J, the gap between germline ends came to 6 bases. The CDR3 is made up of 13 amino acids. The germline V gene has CDR1 SGDLS and CDR2 YYNGEE. The CDR3 bases are TGTGCCAGCAGCGAACAGGTGAACACTGAAGCTTTCTTT. Translated: CASSEQVNTEAFF.

V usage is TRBV4-2 and J usage is TRBJ2-2; 9 positions agree with TRBD2. Germline loops: CDR1 LGHNA, CDR2 YNFKEQ. This CDR3 has 16 residues. After removal of 6 bases from V and 5 bases from J, the junction contained 10 bases not matched to a gene. The chain's CDR3 is CASRVRVAGDTGELFF. Written as DNA, the CDR3 is TGTGCCAGCAGGGTCCGAGTAGCGGGAGATACCGGGGAGCTGTTTTTT.

Only one count was recorded for this clone. The chain carries TRBV30 and TRBJ1-2; possible D gene TRBD1, 6 bases. V was pared by 7 bases and J by 8 bases, with 20 bases between. The CDR3 is made up of 13 amino acids. Per the germline V gene, CDR1 is GTSNPN and CDR2 is SVGIG (reference sequence). CDR3 bases: TGTGCCTACTCTGATGGGGGGGCGCGGGGCTACACCTTC. It translates to CAYSDGGARGYTF.

The rearrangement joins TRBV27 to TRBJ2-1; D is unresolved. V dropped 2 bases and J dropped 0 bases, with 5 bases sitting between them. CDR1 is MNHEY and CDR2 is SMNVEV in the germline V gene (reference sequence). CDR3 length: 14 amino acids. CDR3 loop: CASSLPGSYNEQFF. The CDR3 region has the DNA TGTGCCAGCAGTTTACCGGGCTCCTACAATGAGCAGTTCTTC.

CDR3 loop: CASGRDRGPEQFF. The DNA for the CDR3 is TGTGCCAGTGGAAGGGACAGGGGGCCTGAGCAGTTCTTC. The J gene is TRBJ2-1, the V gene TRBV19; 12 bases fit TRBD1. V gave up 8 bases and J gave up 9 bases; unmatched junction bases: 5. Germline-derived CDR1 and CDR2 are LNHDA and SQIVND (reference sequence). The CDR3 contains 13 residues.

The chain combines TRBV19 with TRBJ2-1, with TRBD2 identical over 12 bases. The CDR3 length is 15 residues. Germline values: CDR1 LNHDA, CDR2 SQIVND (reference sequence). After removal of 4 bases from V and 15 bases from J, the junction contained 13 bases not matched to a gene. The DNA for the CDR3 is TGTGCCAGTAGTACCGGGACTAGCGGGTTAAATCGGCTGTTCTTC. Encoded protein: CASSTGTSGLNRLFF. Variable domain in full (rest from reference TRBV19 and TRBJ2-1): DGGITQSPKYLFRKEGQNVTLSCEQNLNHDAMYWYRQDPGQGLRLIYYSQIVNDFQKGDIAEGYSVSREKKESFPLTVTSAQKNPTAFYLCASSTGTSGLNRLFFGPGTRLTVL.

The V call is TRBV2, the J call TRBJ1-5, with 7 bases identical to TRBD1. The CDR3 is 15 amino acids. In germline, CDR1 is SNHLY, CDR2 FYNNEI. Germline trimming cut 6 bases from V and 0 bases from J; bases unmatched to any gene: 5. The CDR3 DNA sequence: TGTGCCAGCAGCCAAGGGGACAGTAGCAATCAGCCCCAGCATTTT. This encodes CASSQGDSSNQPQHF.

CDR3 sequence: CASSLETGAYNEQFF. The CDR3 DNA reads as TGTGCCAGCAGCTTAGAAACAGGGGCCTACAATGAGCAGTTCTTC. The chain joins TRBV11-3 to TRBJ2-1; 7 positions agree with TRBD1. V was pared by 0 bases and J by 2 bases, with 1 base of the junction left unmatched. Germline V lookup: CDR1 SGHNT, CDR2 YENEEA. This CDR3 comprises 15 residues. The whole variable domain, filled in from reference TRBV11-3 and TRBJ2-1, reads EAGVVQSPRYKIIEKKQPVAFWCNPISGHNTLYWYLQNLGQGPELLIRYENEEAVDDSQLPKDRFSAERLKGVDSTLKIQPAELGDSAVYLCASSLETGAYNEQFFGPGTRLTVL.